This T cell receptor beta chain originates from a study of cytomegalovirus exposure and HLA in healthy donors. Concerning this clone itself: Its antigen is still unknown.

The V and J ends lost 3 bases and 7 bases, in that order; junction bases with no gene match: 3. Germline V gene lookup returns CDR1 MNHEY and CDR2 SMNVEV (reference sequence). The CDR3 runs to 13 residues. Study conclusions and caveats: Association of a missense DCLRE1C variant with TCR beta V- and J-gene trimming was reported in a later analysis.

The PCR was carried out with 60 Vbeta primers and 13 Jbeta primers. Assay: immunoSEQ multiplex PCR; the TCRdb copy retains only in-frame clones and omits some. This table holds 120,000 to 150,000 clones, 65% to 90% found once. The material sequenced was PBMCs. J is TRBJ2-1 and V is TRBV27; 7 bases agree with TRBD2. This receptor was taken from a female donor in good health and CMV-seronegative. CDR3 amino acids: CASSFTGGNEQFF. DNA for the CDR3: TGTGCCAGCAGTTTTACGGGGGGAAATGAGCAGTTCTTC.